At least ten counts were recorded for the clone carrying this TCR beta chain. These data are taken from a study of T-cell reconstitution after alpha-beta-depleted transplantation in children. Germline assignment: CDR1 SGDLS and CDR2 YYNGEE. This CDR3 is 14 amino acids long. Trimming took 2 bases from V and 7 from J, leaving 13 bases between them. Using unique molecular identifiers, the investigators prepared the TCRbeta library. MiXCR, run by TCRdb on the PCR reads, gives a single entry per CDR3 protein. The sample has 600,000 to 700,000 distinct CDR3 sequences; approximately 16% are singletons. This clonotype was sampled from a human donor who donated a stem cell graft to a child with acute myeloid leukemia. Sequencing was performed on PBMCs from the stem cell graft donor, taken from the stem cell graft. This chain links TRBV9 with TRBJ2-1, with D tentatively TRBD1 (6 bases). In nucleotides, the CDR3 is TGTGCCAGCAGCGTTACTCAACAGGGAAATGAGCAGTTCTTC. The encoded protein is CASSVTQQGNEQFF. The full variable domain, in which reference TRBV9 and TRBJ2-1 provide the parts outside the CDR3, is DSGVTQTPKHLITATGQRVTLRCSPRSGDLSVYWYQQSLDQGLQFLIQYYNGEERAKGNILERFSAQQFPDLHSELNLSSLELGDSALYFCASSVTQQGNEQFFGPGTRLTVL.